The 18 T cell receptor beta chains given below trace back to one sample, sequenced in a study of T cell clonality in common variable immunodeficiency. Findings of the study overall: Common variable immunodeficiency TCR beta sequences reportedly had fewer deletions and N-nucleotide insertions.

No antigen is known for these receptors. Assay: immunoSEQ multiplex PCR; the TCRdb copy retains only in-frame clones and omits some. The profile covers 25,000 to 35,000 clones, none occurring a single time. Specimen: peripheral blood mononuclear cells. Every receptor here comes from a human donor with common variable immunodeficiency.

This clone has at least ten counts. From the germline J gene comes the end of the CDR3, since the read stops 3 residues before it. This chain joins TRBV12-3 or TRBV12-4 and TRBJ2-1; D ambiguous. The V and J ends lost 2 bases and 4 bases respectively, with 24 bases between them. The CDR3 is made up of 19 amino acids. This CDR3 is CASSLPQHSARSRYNEQFF. The CDR3 DNA, read in part, is TGTGCCAGCAGTTTACCTCAACACAGTGCCCGAAGCCGTTACAATGAG.

This CDR3 is CSALAPSVSGTDTQYF. The covered CDR3 bases are TGCAGTGCTCTAGCGCCTTCGGTTTCGGGCACAGATACG. The chain links TRBV20-1 to TRBJ2-3; D perhaps matches TRBD2 (6 bases). The read gets to within 3 residues of the CDR3 end, and the germline J gene fills in the rest. Germline V gene lookup returns CDR1 DFQATT and CDR2 SNEGSKA (reference sequence). Trimming removed 5 bases at V and 1 base at J, with 19 bases between. The CDR3 length is 16 residues.

The table lists this clone with a few counts. The CDR3 sequence: CASSYGPDSLAGETQYF. The covered CDR3 bases are TGTGCCAGCAGTTACGGACCGGACAGTTTGGCGGGAGAGACC. The V call is TRBV6-2 or TRBV6-3, the J call TRBJ2-5; D may be TRBD1 (6 bases). The read terminates 3 residues before the CDR3 end, so the remaining end is supplied by the germline J gene. Trimming stripped 2 bases from V and 4 bases from J, with 20 bases between. The CDR3 covers 17 residues. Germline values: CDR1 MNHEY, CDR2 SVGEGT.

This clone was found many times. The read stops 3 residues short of the end of the CDR3; the missing end is completed from the germline J gene. V gene TRBV12-5 combines with J gene TRBJ2-3, with TRBD1 matching over 8 bases. The CDR3 consists of 16 residues. The trim removed 1 base at V and 4 bases at J, leaving 7 bases unmatched. Germline assignment: CDR1 LGHNT and CDR2 FRNRAP. The CDR3 bases that were read are TGTGCTAGTGGTTTGGGAACGACAGGGGAGGCAGATACG. The encoded protein is CASGLGTTGEADT. The complete CDR3 sequence is CASGLGTTGEADTQYF.

This clone has at least ten counts. The read is 3 residues too short to cover the CDR3 end, so that end is filled in from the germline J gene. The rearrangement links TRBV4-2 to TRBJ2-2, with 9 bases matching TRBD1. J was trimmed by 5 bases and V by 7 bases; bases with no gene match: 23. This CDR3 contains 20 residues. Germline values: CDR1 LGHNA, CDR2 YNFKEQ. CDR3: CASTQTPGQGLTRITGELFF. The DNA read from the CDR3 is TGTGCCAGCACCCAGACACCGGGACAGGGATTAACGCGAATTACCGGGGAG.

This clone was seen a few times. The read halts 3 residues ahead of the CDR3 end, with the missing end drawn from the germline J gene. The V call is TRBV6-2 or TRBV6-3, the J call TRBJ2-7; 7 bases are a match to TRBD1. CDR1 is MNHEY and CDR2 is SVGEGT in the germline V gene. V gave up 6 bases and J gave up 6 bases; unmatched junction bases: 5. The CDR3 sequence is 12 residues long. The CDR3 sequence: CASRTGRVEQYF. The CDR3 DNA, read in part, is TGTGCCAGCAGGACAGGGAGAGTCGAG.

The sample holds many counts of this clone. The read terminates 3 residues ahead of where the CDR3 ends, so the germline J gene completes it. The chain recombines TRBV29-1 with TRBJ1-1; D not resolved. V lost 5 bases, J lost 6 bases, and 22 bases lay in between. Per germline, CDR1 SQVTM and CDR2 ANQGSEA. The CDR3 consists of 15 residues. Partial CDR3 DNA: TGCAGCGTTAAATCCCCAGAGCAGCGCAATGCTGAA. It encodes CSVKSPEQRNAE. The complete CDR3 sequence is CSVKSPEQRNAEAFF.

This clone was picked up many times. Sequencing ends 3 residues short of the CDR3 end; the germline J gene provides the rest. This chain uses TRBV20-1 with TRBJ2-2, with D perhaps TRBD1 (6 bases). Germline CDR1 and CDR2: DFQATT and SNEGSKA (reference sequence). V was cut by 3 bases and J by 2 bases, with 10 bases left in between. The CDR3 totals 14 residues. The CDR3 reads CSASIRGNTGELFF. The CDR3 DNA, read in part, is TGCAGTGCTAGTATCAGGGGCAACACCGGGGAG.

This clone was counted between two and nine times. Sequencing ends 3 residues short of the CDR3 end; the germline J gene provides the rest. The genes are TRBV19 and TRBJ1-3; 9 bases fit TRBD1. The CDR3 covers 14 residues. J was trimmed by 1 base and V by 8 bases; bases with no gene match: 3. Germline-derived CDR1 and CDR2 are LNHDA and SQIVND (reference sequence). CDR3 DNA, as far as it was read: TGTGCCAGTTCGACAGGGGGATCTGGAAACACC. Residues: CASSTGGSGNT. The entire CDR3 protein reads CASSTGGSGNTIYF.

This clone was counted many times. The read finishes 3 residues shy of the CDR3 end, and the germline J gene is used to complete it. The V gene is TRBV7-9, the J gene TRBJ1-4, with D possibly matching TRBD1 (6 bases). The CDR3 has 15 residues. CDR1 SEHNR and CDR2 FQNEAQ come from the germline V gene (reference sequence). The V end lost 5 bases, the J end lost 5 bases, and 15 bases lay between the germline ends. The sequenced part of the CDR3 DNA is TGTGCCAGCAGCCCGCCAGGACAGTCGAATGAAAAA. It yields the protein CASSPPGQSNEK. The complete CDR3 reads CASSPPGQSNEKLFF.

This clone was counted between two and nine times. Read data end 3 residues before the CDR3 end; the end is taken from the germline J gene. The chain carries TRBV2 and TRBJ2-2, with TRBD1 matching over 7 bases. Germline assignment: CDR1 SNHLY and CDR2 FYNNEI. J was trimmed by 8 bases and V by 11 bases; bases with no gene match: 14. There are 14 residues in the CDR3. The CDR3 region is CAGSRDSLSGELFF. CDR3 bases read: TGTGCCGGATCCCGGGACAGTCTTTCTGGGGAG.

The CDR3 sequence: CASSPPRGQGSYEQYF. The sequenced part of the CDR3 DNA is TGTGCCAGCAGCCCACCCCGGGGACAGGGCTCCTACGAG. This rearrangement joins TRBV7-6 to TRBJ2-7; 9 positions match TRBD1. The read terminates 3 residues ahead of where the CDR3 ends, so the germline J gene completes it. The J segment lost 0 bases and the V segment lost 5 bases, leaving 8 bases of the junction unmatched. Germline CDR1 and CDR2: SGHVS and FNYEAQ. The CDR3 extends over 16 amino acids.

There are a few counts of this clone. The CDR3 goes on 3 residues after the read ends, and that part is filled in from the germline J gene. The V gene is TRBV6-2 or TRBV6-3, the J gene TRBJ2-5, with 9 positions matching TRBD2. Germline values: CDR1 MNHEY, CDR2 SVGEGT. This CDR3 has 14 amino acids. The CDR3 DNA, read in part, is TGTGCCAGCAGCCGATCTAGCGGGGCCGCCACC. It is translated as CASSRSSGAAT. The whole CDR3 protein is CASSRSSGAATQYF.

This clone came up many times. Read coverage stops 3 residues before the CDR3 terminus; the germline J gene supplies the remainder. J is TRBJ2-3 and V is TRBV29-1, with a weak D call TRBD1 (5 bases). The V end lost 6 bases, the J end lost 3 bases, and 10 bases lay between the germline ends. Germline-derived CDR1 and CDR2 are SQVTM and ANQGSEA. CDR3 size: 12 residues. The CDR3 protein is CSVHRTTDTQYF. The sequenced CDR3 bases are TGCAGCGTCCACAGGACAACAGATACG.

This clone was detected a few times. The read comes to an end 3 residues before the CDR3 does, leaving the germline J gene to fill in the end. The chain links TRBV7-3 to TRBJ2-2; the match to TRBD2 covers 8 bases. The CDR3 extends over 15 amino acids. V shed 6 bases and J 4 bases; nucleotides not matched to a gene: 7. CDR1 SGHTA and CDR2 FQGTGA come from the germline V gene. CDR3 protein: CASRPGGPGTGELFF. The covered CDR3 bases are TGTGCCAGCAGGCCGGGGGGGCCGGGCACCGGGGAG.

The CDR3: CASSLGGVEQYF. CDR3 DNA, as far as it was read: TGTGCCAGCAGCTTAGGGGGCGTCGAG. The chain couples TRBV7-2 to TRBJ2-7; D is perhaps TRBD1 (5 bases). The CDR3 goes on 3 residues after the read ends, and that part is filled in from the germline J gene. Germline V gene sequence: CDR1 SGHTA, CDR2 FQGNSA. The CDR3 is 12 residues long. Trimming pared 1 base from V and 6 bases from J, leaving 7 bases between.

To note about this clone: The read gets to within 3 residues of the CDR3 end, and the germline J gene fills in the rest. The gene calls are TRBV7-9 and TRBJ1-6; D is ambiguous. The V and J ends lost 1 base and 8 bases respectively, with 9 bases between them. The CDR3 totals 14 residues. Germline values: CDR1 SEHNR, CDR2 FQNEAQ (reference sequence). The sequenced CDR3 bases are TGTGCCAGCAGCTTAGAACTCTTCCATTCACCC. This gives the protein CASSLELFHSP. The full CDR3 reads CASSLELFHSPLHF. Full variable domain (missing parts from reference TRBV7-9 and TRBJ1-6): DTGVSQNPRHKITKRGQNVTFRCDPISEHNRLYWYRQTLGQGPEFLTYFQNEAQLEKSRLLSDRFSAERPKGSFSTLEIQRTEQGDSAMYLCASSLELFHSPLHFGNGTRLTVT.

This clone showed up many times. The read halts 3 residues ahead of the CDR3 end, with the missing end drawn from the germline J gene. The gene calls are TRBV2 and TRBJ2-3, with D tentatively TRBD2 (5 bases). Germline V gives CDR1 SNHLY, CDR2 FYNNEI. V was pared by 5 bases and J by 4 bases, with 28 bases between. This CDR3 has 19 residues. The CDR3 sequence: CASSSRGAVVVSGPDTQYF. The part of the CDR3 DNA that was read is TGTGCCAGCAGTTCTCGGGGAGCCGTCGTTGTGAGCGGACCAGATACG.